This T cell receptor (beta chain) was documented in a study of T cell changes during pregnancy in multiple sclerosis. TCRdb's copy holds only in-frame clones and misses some; the assay was immunoSEQ multiplex PCR. Here the sample spans tens of thousands of clones, 75% to 95% being singletons. Germline-derived CDR1 and CDR2 are LNHDA and SQIVND (reference sequence). The CDR3 extends over 14 amino acids. Trimming removed 6 bases from V and 4 bases from J, with 16 bases in between. This TCR derives from a female donor with multiple sclerosis, enrolled in a pregnancy study. This chain joins TRBV19 and TRBJ2-7; maybe TRBD2 (6 bases). The sample here was CD8+ T cells from peripheral blood mononuclear cells, taken after pregnancy. The CDR3 protein is CASSGGFGAYEQYF. In DNA form, the CDR3 reads TGTGCCAGTAGCGGGGGATTCGGGGCTTACGAGCAGTACTTC.